This T cell receptor beta chain originates from a study of CD8 T cells in Susac syndrome. Unmatched junction bases numbered 5, after V lost 0 bases and J lost 2 bases. Germline V gives CDR1 LGHDT, CDR2 YNNKEL (reference sequence). CDR3 size: 17 residues. The table lists this clonotype with a count of one. Random hexamers were used to reverse transcribe the RNA input (roughly 0.5 to 1 ug). Using its own MiXCR run on the immunoSEQ multiplex PCR reads, TCRdb lists one record per CDR3 protein. The table includes approximately 270,000 distinct CDR3 sequences, over 85% detected once. The sequenced material came from CD4+ T cells from PBMCs. This chain links TRBV3-1 with TRBJ2-3, with 10 bases fitting TRBD2. This clonotype was sampled from a human donor with multiple sclerosis. CDR3 sequence: CASSQDLSGRATDTQYF. The CDR3 DNA sequence: TGTGCCAGCAGCCAAGATCTGAGCGGGAGGGCCACAGATACGCAGTATTTT.